Below, 9 T cell receptor beta chains from the same sample are listed, as sequenced in a study of response to subunit inactivated influenza vaccine. TCRdb called the RT-PCR reads again in MiXCR, with one record for every CDR3 protein. This table has a few hundred thousand distinct CDR3 sequences, approximately 7.8% appearing once. The specimen was PBMCs from blood, collected 23 months after vaccination. These TCRs come from a man between 50 and 69 years old who received an inactivated influenza vaccine.

The chain links TRBV30 to TRBJ2-1, with TRBD1 matching 8 bases. J was trimmed by 12 bases and V by 2 bases; bases with no gene match: 12. The CDR3 loop spans 14 amino acids. CDR1 and CDR2 (germline): GTSNPN, SVGIG (reference sequence). CDR3 protein: CAWSSGTGENWQFF. The CDR3 DNA reads TGTGCCTGGAGTTCTGGGACAGGCGAGAATTGGCAGTTCTTC.

The V gene is TRBV29-1, the J gene TRBJ2-7; D is perhaps TRBD1 (5 bases). Trimming left V 2 bases short and J 3 bases short, with 8 bases between. This CDR3 region has 12 residues. Per the germline V gene, CDR1 is SQVTM and CDR2 is ANQGSEA. DNA of the CDR3: TGCAGCGTTGAAAGGGGCAACTACGAGCAGTACTTC. Its protein is CSVERGNYEQYF.

This sequence joins TRBV27 and TRBJ1-6; 11 bases match TRBD1. After removal of 1 base from V and 9 bases from J, the junction contained 5 bases not matched to a gene. This CDR3 is built from 16 residues. CDR1 is MNHEY and CDR2 is SMNVEV in the germline V gene (reference sequence). The CDR3 here is CASSLFLGTGGSPLHF. CDR3 coding DNA: TGTGCCAGCAGTTTATTCTTGGGGACAGGGGGTTCACCCCTCCACTTT.

This clonotype was recorded many times. The chain has TRBV5-5 and TRBJ2-7; D may be TRBD1 (6 bases). Per the germline V gene, CDR1 is SGHKS and CDR2 is YYEKEE (reference sequence). The V end was cut by 5 bases, the J end by 0 bases, with 12 bases between. The CDR3 sequence is 14 residues long. In DNA form, the CDR3 reads TGTGCCAGCAGGGACAGATCTAACTCCTACGAGCAGTACTTC. It translates to CASRDRSNSYEQYF. Full variable domain (remainder filled in from reference TRBV5-5 and TRBJ2-7): DAGVTQSPTHLIKTRGQQVTLRCSPISGHKSVSWYQQVLGQGPQFIFQYYEKEERGRGNFPDRFSARQFPNYSSELNVNALLLGDSALYLCASRDRSNSYEQYFGPGTRLTVT.

The gene calls are TRBV6-2 or TRBV6-3 and TRBJ2-7; D is tentatively TRBD1 or TRBD2 (5 bases each). V shed 11 bases and J shed 1 base, with 15 bases lying between them. The germline CDR1 and CDR2 sequences are MNHEY and SVGEGT. The CDR3 is 13 amino acids. CDR3 sequence reads: CAAGVGTSYEQYF. Here the CDR3 DNA reads TGTGCCGCCGGGGTCGGGACGTCCTACGAGCAGTACTTC.

The sample holds a few counts of this clonotype. The chain recombines TRBV20-1 with TRBJ2-3, with D tentatively TRBD2 (6 bases). Germline V gene data show CDR1 as DFQATT and CDR2 as SNEGSKA (reference sequence). The V end lost 3 bases, the J end lost 2 bases, and 15 bases lay between the germline ends. CDR3 length equals 15 residues. The CDR3 loop reads CSASLLGEATDTQYF. CDR3 in DNA: TGCAGTGCTAGCCTTCTGGGGGAGGCCACAGATACGCAGTATTTT.

This clonotype was counted a few times. The J gene is TRBJ2-1, the V gene TRBV3-1; unclear D gene. V dropped 6 bases and J dropped 3 bases, with 15 bases sitting between them. The CDR3 covers 15 residues. CDR1 is LGHDT and CDR2 is YNNKEL in the germline V gene (reference sequence). The CDR3 region is CASSPYSAIYNEQFF. For the CDR3, the DNA is TGTGCCAGCAGTCCCTACAGCGCAATCTACAATGAGCAGTTCTTC.

The table lists this clonotype with many counts. The J gene is TRBJ1-2, the V gene TRBV20-1, with D possibly TRBD1 on 6 matching bases. Trimming removed 1 base at V and 5 bases at J, with 11 bases between. Germline values: CDR1 DFQATT, CDR2 SNEGSKA (reference sequence). The CDR3 has 13 residues. DNA of the CDR3: TGCAGTGCTAGAGCCGGGACACAATATGGCTACACCTTC. It codes for CSARAGTQYGYTF.

V gene TRBV7-9 combines with J gene TRBJ2-7; D call uncertain. The CDR3 consists of 14 residues. Trimming pared 2 bases from V and 4 bases from J, leaving 12 bases between. Looked up from germline, CDR1 is SEHNR and CDR2 is FQNEAQ (reference sequence). CDR3 amino acids: CASSLTQGGYEQYF. CDR3 DNA: TGTGCCAGCAGCTTAACCCAAGGCGGATACGAGCAGTACTTC.